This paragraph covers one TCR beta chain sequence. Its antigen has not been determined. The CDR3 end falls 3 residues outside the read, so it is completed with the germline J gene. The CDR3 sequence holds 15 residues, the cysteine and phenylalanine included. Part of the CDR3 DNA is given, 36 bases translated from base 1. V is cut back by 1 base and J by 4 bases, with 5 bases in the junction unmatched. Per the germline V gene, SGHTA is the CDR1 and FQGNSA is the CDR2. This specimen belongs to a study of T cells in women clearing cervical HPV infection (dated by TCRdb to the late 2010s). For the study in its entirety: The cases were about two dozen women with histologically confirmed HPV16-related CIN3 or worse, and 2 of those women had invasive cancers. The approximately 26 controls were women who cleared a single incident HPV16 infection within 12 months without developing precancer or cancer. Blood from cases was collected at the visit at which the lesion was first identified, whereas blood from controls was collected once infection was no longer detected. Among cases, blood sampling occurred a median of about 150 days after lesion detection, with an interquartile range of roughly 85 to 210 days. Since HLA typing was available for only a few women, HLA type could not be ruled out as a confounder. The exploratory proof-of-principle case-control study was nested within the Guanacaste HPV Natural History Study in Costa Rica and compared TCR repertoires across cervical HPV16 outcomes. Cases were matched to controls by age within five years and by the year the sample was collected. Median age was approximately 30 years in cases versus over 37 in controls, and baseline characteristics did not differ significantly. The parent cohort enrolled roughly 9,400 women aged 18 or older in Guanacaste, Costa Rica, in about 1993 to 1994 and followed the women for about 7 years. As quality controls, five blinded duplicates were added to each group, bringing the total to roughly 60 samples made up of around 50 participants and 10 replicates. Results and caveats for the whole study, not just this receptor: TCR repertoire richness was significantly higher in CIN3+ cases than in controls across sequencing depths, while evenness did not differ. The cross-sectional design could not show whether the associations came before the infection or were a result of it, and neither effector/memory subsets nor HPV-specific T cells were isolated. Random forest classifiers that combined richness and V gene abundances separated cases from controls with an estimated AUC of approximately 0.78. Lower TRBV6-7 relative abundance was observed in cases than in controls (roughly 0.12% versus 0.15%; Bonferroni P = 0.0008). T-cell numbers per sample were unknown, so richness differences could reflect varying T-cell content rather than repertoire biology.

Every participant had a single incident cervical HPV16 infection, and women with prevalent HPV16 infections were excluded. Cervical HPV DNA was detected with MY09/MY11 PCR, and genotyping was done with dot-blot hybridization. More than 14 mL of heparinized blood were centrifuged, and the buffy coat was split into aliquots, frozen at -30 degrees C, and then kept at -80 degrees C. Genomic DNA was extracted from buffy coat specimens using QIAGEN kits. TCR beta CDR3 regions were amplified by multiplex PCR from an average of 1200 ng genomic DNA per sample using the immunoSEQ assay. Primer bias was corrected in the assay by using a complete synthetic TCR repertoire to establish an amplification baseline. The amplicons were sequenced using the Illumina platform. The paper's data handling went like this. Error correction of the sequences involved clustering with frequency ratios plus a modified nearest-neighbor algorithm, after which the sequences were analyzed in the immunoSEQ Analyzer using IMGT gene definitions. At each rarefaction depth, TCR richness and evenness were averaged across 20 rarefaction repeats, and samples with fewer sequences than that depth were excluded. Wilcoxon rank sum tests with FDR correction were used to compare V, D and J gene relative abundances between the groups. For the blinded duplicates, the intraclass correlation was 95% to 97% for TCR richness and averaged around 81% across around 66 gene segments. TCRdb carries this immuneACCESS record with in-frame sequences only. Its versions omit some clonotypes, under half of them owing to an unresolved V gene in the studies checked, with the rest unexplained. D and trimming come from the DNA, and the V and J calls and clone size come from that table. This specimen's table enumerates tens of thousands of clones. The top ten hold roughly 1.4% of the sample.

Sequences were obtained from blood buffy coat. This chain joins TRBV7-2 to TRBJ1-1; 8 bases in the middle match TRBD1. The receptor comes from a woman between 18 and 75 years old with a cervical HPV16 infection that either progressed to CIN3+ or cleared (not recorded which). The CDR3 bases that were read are TGTGCCAGCAGCTTAGTCGGGGACAGGAGCACTGAA. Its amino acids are CASSLVGDRSTE. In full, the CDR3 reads CASSLVGDRSTEAFF.